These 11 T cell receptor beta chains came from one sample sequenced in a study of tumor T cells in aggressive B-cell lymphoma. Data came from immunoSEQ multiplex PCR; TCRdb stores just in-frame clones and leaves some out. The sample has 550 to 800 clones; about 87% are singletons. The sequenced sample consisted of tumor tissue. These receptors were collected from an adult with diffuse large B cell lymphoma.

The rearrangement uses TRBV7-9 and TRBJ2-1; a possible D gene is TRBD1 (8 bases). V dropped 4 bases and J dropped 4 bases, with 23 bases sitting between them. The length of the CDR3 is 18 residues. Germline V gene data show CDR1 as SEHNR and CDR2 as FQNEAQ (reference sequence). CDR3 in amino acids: CASSSGGYGDRLYNEQFF. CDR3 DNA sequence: TGTGCCAGCAGCTCGGGGGGTTACGGGGACAGGTTATACAATGAGCAGTTCTTC.

CDR3 sequence: CASSSPSGANTGELFF. In nucleotides, the CDR3 is TGTGCCAGCAGTTCCCCGTCAGGGGCGAACACCGGGGAGCTGTTTTTT. The V gene is TRBV27, the J gene TRBJ2-2, with D possibly matching TRBD1 (6 bases). The ends were cut back, 4 bases at V and 0 bases at J, with 12 bases in the middle. This CDR3 region has 16 residues. The germline gives CDR1 MNHEY, CDR2 SMNVEV (reference sequence).

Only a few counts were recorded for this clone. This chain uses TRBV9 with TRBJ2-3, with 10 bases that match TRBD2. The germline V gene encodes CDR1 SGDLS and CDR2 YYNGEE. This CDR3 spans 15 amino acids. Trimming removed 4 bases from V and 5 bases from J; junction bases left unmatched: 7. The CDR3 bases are TGTGCCAGCAGCAGCGGGGGGGCCATAGGAGATACGCAGTATTTT. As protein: CASSSGGAIGDTQYF. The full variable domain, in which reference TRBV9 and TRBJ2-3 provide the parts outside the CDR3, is DSGVTQTPKHLITATGQRVTLRCSPRSGDLSVYWYQQSLDQGLQFLIQYYNGEERAKGNILERFSAQQFPDLHSELNLSSLELGDSALYFCASSSGGAIGDTQYFGPGTRLTVL.

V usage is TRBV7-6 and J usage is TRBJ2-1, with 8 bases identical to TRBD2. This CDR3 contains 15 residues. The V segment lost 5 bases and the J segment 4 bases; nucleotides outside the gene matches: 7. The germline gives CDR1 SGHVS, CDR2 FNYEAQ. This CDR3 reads CASSGTSLGYNEQFF. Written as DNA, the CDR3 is TGTGCCAGCAGCGGGACTAGTCTGGGATACAATGAGCAGTTCTTC. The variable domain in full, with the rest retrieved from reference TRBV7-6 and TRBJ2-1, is GAGVSQSPRYKVTKRGQDVALRCDPISGHVSLYWYRQALGQGPEFLTYFNYEAQQDKSGLPNDRFSAERPEGSISTLTIQRTEQRDSAMYRCASSGTSLGYNEQFFGPGTRLTVL.

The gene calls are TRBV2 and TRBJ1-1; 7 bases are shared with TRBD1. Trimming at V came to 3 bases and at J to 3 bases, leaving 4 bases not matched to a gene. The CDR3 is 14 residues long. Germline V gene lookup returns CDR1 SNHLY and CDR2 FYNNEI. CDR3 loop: CASSDRQGDTEAFF. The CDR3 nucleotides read TGTGCCAGCAGTGATCGGCAGGGGGACACTGAAGCTTTCTTT.

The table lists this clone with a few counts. The CDR3 sequence is CASSYNQRTGEASGYTF. The CDR3 nucleotides are TGTGCCAGCAGTTACAACCAAAGGACAGGGGAAGCAAGTGGCTACACCTTC. The chain couples TRBV9 to TRBJ1-2; 9 nucleotides agree with TRBD1. The CDR3 runs to 17 residues. Trimming cost V 5 bases and J 7 bases; bases outside gene matches: 18. Looked up from germline, CDR1 is SGDLS and CDR2 is YYNGEE.

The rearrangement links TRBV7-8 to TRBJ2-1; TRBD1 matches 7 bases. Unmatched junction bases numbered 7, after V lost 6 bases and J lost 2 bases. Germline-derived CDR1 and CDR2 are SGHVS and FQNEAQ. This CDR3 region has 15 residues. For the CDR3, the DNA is TGTGCCAGCAGGTTTACAGGGGCCGCCTACAATGAGCAGTTCTTC. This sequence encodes CASRFTGAAYNEQFF.

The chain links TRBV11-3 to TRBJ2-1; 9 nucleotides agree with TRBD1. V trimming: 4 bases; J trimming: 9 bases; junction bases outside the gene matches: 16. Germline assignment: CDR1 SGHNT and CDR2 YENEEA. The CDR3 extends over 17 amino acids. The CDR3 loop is CASSSRARDREIGEQFF. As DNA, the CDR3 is TGTGCCAGCAGCTCGAGGGCTAGGGACAGGGAAATCGGTGAGCAGTTCTTC.

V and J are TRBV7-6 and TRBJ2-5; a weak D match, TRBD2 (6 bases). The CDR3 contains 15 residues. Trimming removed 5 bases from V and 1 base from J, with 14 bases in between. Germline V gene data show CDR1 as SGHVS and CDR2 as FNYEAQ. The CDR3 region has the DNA TGTGCCAGCAGCCAAGTAGCGGACCTCCAAGAGACCCAGTACTTC. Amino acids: CASSQVADLQETQYF.

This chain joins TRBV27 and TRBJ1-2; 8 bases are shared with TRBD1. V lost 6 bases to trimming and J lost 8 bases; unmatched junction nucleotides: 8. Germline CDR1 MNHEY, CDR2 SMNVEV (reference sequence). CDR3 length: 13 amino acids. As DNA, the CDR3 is TGTGCCAGCAGACGGACAGGGCGTCGCGGCTACACCTTC. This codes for CASRRTGRRGYTF.

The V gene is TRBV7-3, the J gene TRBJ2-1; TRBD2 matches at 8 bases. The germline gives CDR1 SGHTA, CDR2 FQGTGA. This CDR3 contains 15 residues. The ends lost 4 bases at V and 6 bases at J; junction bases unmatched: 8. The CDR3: CASSSAGGGTNEQFF. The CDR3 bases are TGTGCCAGCAGCTCTGCGGGCGGGGGGACCAATGAGCAGTTCTTC.